This section outlines one T cell receptor (beta chain) sequence together with its context. Data came from immunoSEQ multiplex PCR; TCRdb stores just in-frame clones and leaves some out. There are 100,000 to 120,000 clones in the sample; around 90% occur only once, and less than 3.5% lies in the top ten. V was pared by 1 base and J by 3 bases, with 4 bases of the junction left unmatched. The germline gives CDR1 SGHAT, CDR2 FQNNGV. The length of the CDR3 is 16 residues. The data are from a study of blood T cell repertoires in COVID-19. The J gene is TRBJ2-3, the V gene TRBV11-2, with 10 positions matching TRBD2. The origin of this receptor is a woman aged 50 to 60 with acute or convalescent COVID-19. The specimen sequenced was peripheral blood. CDR3 in DNA: TGTGCCAGCAGCTTAGGGGGGGGACTAGCGACAGATACGCAGTATTTT. Its translation is CASSLGGGLATDTQYF.